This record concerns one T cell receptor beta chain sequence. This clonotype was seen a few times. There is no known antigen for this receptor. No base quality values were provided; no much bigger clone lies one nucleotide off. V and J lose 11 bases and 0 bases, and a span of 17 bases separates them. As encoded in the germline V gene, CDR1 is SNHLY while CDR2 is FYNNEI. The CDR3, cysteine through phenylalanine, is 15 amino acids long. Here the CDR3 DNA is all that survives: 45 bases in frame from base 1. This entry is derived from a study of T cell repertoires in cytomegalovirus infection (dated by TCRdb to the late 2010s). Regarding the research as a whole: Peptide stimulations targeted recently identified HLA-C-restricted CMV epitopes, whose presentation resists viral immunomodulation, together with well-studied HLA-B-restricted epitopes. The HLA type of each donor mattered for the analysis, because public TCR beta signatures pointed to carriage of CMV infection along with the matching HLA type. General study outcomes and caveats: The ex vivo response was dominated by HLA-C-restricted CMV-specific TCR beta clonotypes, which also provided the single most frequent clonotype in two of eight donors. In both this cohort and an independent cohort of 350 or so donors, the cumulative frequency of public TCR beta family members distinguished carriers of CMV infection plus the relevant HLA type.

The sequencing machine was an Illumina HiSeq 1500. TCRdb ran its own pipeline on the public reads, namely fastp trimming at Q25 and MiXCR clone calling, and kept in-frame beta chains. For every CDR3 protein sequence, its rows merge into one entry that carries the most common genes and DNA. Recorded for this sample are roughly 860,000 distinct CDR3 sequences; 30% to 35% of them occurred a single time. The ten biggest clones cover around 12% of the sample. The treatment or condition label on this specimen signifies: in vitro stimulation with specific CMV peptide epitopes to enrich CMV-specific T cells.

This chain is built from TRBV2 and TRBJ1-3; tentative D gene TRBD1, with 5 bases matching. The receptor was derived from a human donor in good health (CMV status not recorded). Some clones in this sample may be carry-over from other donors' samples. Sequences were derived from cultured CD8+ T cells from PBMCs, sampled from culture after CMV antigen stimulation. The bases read TGTGCCTGGTACCGGGACCCTAACTCTGGAAACACCATATATTTT. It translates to CAWYRDPNSGNTIYF.